Listed here are 32 T cell receptor beta chains from one sample, sequenced in a study of blood T cell repertoires in COVID-19. Assay used: immunoSEQ multiplex PCR; TCRdb lists only in-frame clones, some missing. Of about 200,000 clones listed, roughly 83% are singletons. Sequencing input: peripheral blood. Source of these receptors: a man aged 40-55 years with acute or convalescent COVID-19.

Here the CDR3 reads CASSELPGQGVTEAFF. CDR3 sequence (DNA): TGCGCCAGCAGTGAGTTACCGGGACAGGGGGTTACTGAAGCTTTCTTT. The genes are TRBV10-1 and TRBJ1-1, with 11 bases identical to TRBD1. The CDR3 is made up of 16 amino acids. Trimming at V came to 1 base and at J to 5 bases, leaving 6 bases not matched to a gene. Germline-derived CDR1 and CDR2 are WNHNN and SYGVQD (reference sequence).

V gene TRBV27 combines with J gene TRBJ1-4, with a weak D call TRBD1 (6 bases). V was trimmed by 2 bases and J by 6 bases, leaving 10 bases between them. The CDR3 runs to 14 residues. Germline CDR1 is MNHEY and CDR2 is SMNVEV (reference sequence). CDR3 amino acids: CASSLQGWDEKLFF. The CDR3 DNA reads as TGTGCCAGCAGTTTACAGGGGTGGGATGAAAAACTGTTTTTT. Complete variable domain (other parts from reference TRBV27 and TRBJ1-4): EAQVTQNPRYLITVTGKKLTVTCSQNMNHEYMSWYRQDPGLGLRQIYYSMNVEVTDKGDVPEGYKVSRKEKRNFPLILESPSPNQTSLYFCASSLQGWDEKLFFGSGTQLSVL.

The chain employs TRBV7-8 and TRBJ1-2; TRBD1 matches 7 bases. The V gene's germline CDR1 is SGHVS and CDR2 FQNEAQ. There are 13 residues in the CDR3. J was trimmed by 2 bases and V by 4 bases; bases with no gene match: 1. The CDR3, as DNA: TGTGCCAGCAGCTCGACAGGGAACTATGGCTACACCTTC. This codes for CASSSTGNYGYTF.

The chain has TRBV9 and TRBJ2-2; TRBD2 is a possible D gene (5 bases). The V end was cut by 4 bases, the J end by 1 base, with 11 bases between. The CDR3 length is 15 residues. Germline V gene sequence: CDR1 SGDLS, CDR2 YYNGEE. This chain's CDR3 is CASSPFRENTGELFF. CDR3 bases: TGTGCCAGCAGCCCATTTCGGGAGAACACCGGGGAGCTGTTTTTT.

This clone was observed a handful of times. The V gene is TRBV5-1, the J gene TRBJ2-2; 9 bases fit TRBD1. The germline V gene encodes CDR1 SGHRS and CDR2 YFSETQ. After removal of 0 bases from V and 4 bases from J, the junction contained 10 bases not matched to a gene. The CDR3 contains 18 residues. The CDR3 is CASSLEVPGTGPTGELFF. For the CDR3, the DNA is TGCGCCAGCAGCTTGGAAGTACCCGGGACAGGGCCCACCGGGGAGCTGTTTTTT.

V gene TRBV7-9 combines with J gene TRBJ1-1; 7 positions match TRBD1. Germline assignment: CDR1 SEHNR and CDR2 FQNEAQ (reference sequence). This CDR3 is 14 amino acids long. The ends lost 2 bases at V and 8 bases at J; junction bases unmatched: 8. CDR3 sequence (DNA): TGTGCCAGCAGCTTAAGTACAGGGGAAAGGGAAGCTTTCTTT. Protein product: CASSLSTGEREAFF.

This chain connects TRBV5-1 to TRBJ2-1, with TRBD2 identical over 10 bases. The V segment lost 2 bases and the J segment 6 bases; nucleotides outside the gene matches: 5. Germline V gives CDR1 SGHRS, CDR2 YFSETQ. There are 15 residues in the CDR3. In nucleotides, the CDR3 is TGCGCCAGCAGCTTCTCTAGCGGGAGCAGCAATGAGCAGTTCTTC. Amino acid sequence: CASSFSSGSSNEQFF.

The chain recombines TRBV2 with TRBJ2-7, with D maybe TRBD1 (5 bases). Germline V gives CDR1 SNHLY, CDR2 FYNNEI. The CDR3 extends over 14 amino acids. The V gene lost 4 bases and the J gene lost 0 bases, with 10 bases spanning the gap. The CDR3 spells CASSGAGSSYEQYF. The CDR3 region has the DNA TGTGCCAGCAGTGGGGCAGGGTCCTCCTACGAGCAGTACTTC.

The chain couples TRBV3-1 (or the pseudogene TRBV3-2) to TRBJ1-3; D gene uncertain. The CDR3 is 15 amino acids. Per germline, CDR1 LGHDT and CDR2 YNNKEL (reference sequence). Deletions cut 1 base from V and 4 bases from J, with 11 bases between. The CDR3 nucleotides are TGTGCCAGCAGCCAAGGGGGAGCGGAAGGAAACACCATATATTTT. The encoded protein is CASSQGGAEGNTIYF.

The chain is built from TRBV9 and TRBJ2-1; 7 nucleotides align to TRBD1. V lost 0 bases and J lost 4; bases outside the gene matches: 16. Germline CDR1 reads SGDLS; CDR2 reads YYNGEE. The CDR3 has 19 residues. The CDR3 reads CASSVGGQLKGIPYNEQFF. The CDR3 bases are TGTGCCAGCAGCGTAGGGGGACAGCTTAAGGGTATCCCTTACAATGAGCAGTTCTTC.

This clone was counted only a few times. This chain joins TRBV27 and TRBJ2-3; 7 bases line up with TRBD1. The germline V gene has CDR1 MNHEY and CDR2 SMNVEV (reference sequence). The ends lost 6 bases at V and 6 bases at J; junction bases unmatched: 9. The CDR3 runs 14 residues. CDR3 region: CASSETGAQDTQYF. The DNA of the CDR3 is TGTGCCAGCAGCGAAACAGGGGCGCAGGATACGCAGTATTTT.

The V and J genes are TRBV4-2 and TRBJ1-4; the D is unclear. Germline lookup yields CDR1 LGHNA and CDR2 YNFKEQ. Between the trimmed V and J ends, which lost 0 bases and 4 bases, there was a span of 9 bases. The CDR3 sequence is 15 residues long. The CDR3 loop reads CASSQEDSGNEKLFF. CDR3 DNA: TGTGCCAGCAGCCAAGAGGACTCGGGTAATGAAAAACTGTTTTTT.

This chain links TRBV14 with TRBJ1-1, with 7 bases matching TRBD1. Trimming took 2 bases from V and 5 from J; bases not matched to a gene: 5. The CDR3 consists of 14 residues. CDR1 is SGHDN and CDR2 is FVKESK in the germline V gene. Written as DNA, the CDR3 is TGTGCCAGCAGCCAACGGACAGGCTTAACTGAAGCTTTCTTT. This gives the protein CASSQRTGLTEAFF.

The chain is built from TRBV5-4 and TRBJ1-4; D is unclear. The CDR3 length is 12 residues. Trimming shortened V by 0 bases and J by 8 bases, and 5 bases separated the two germline ends. Germline lookup yields CDR1 SGHNT and CDR2 YYREEE (reference sequence). The CDR3 DNA sequence: TGTGCCAGCAGCTTGGCGGGGGAAAAACTGTTTTTT. Amino acids: CASSLAGEKLFF.

The chain carries TRBV15 and TRBJ1-5; 9 bases match TRBD1. After removal of 2 bases from V and 5 bases from J, the junction contained 7 bases not matched to a gene. From germline, CDR1 is LNHNV and CDR2 YYDKDF (reference sequence). The CDR3 contains 16 residues. CDR3 protein: CATSRYPGQGHQPQHF. For the CDR3, the DNA is TGTGCCACCAGCAGATACCCGGGACAGGGTCATCAGCCCCAGCATTTT. Together with reference TRBV15 and TRBJ1-5, the CDR3 gives the full variable domain: DAMVIQNPRYQVTQFGKPVTLSCSQTLNHNVMYWYQQKSSQAPKLLFHYYDKDFNNEADTPDNFQSRRPNTSFCFLDIRSPGLGDTAMYLCATSRYPGQGHQPQHFGDGTRLSIL.

The genes are TRBV6-6 and TRBJ1-3, with D perhaps TRBD1 (5 bases). The ends were cut back, 6 bases at V and 1 base at J, with 13 bases in the middle. This CDR3 comprises 15 residues. CDR1 and CDR2 (germline): MNHNY, SVGAGI (reference sequence). Here the CDR3 reads CASSPNTGSGNTIYF. CDR3 nucleotide sequence: TGTGCCAGCAGCCCTAATACAGGTTCTGGAAACACCATATATTTT.

The chain links TRBV11-3 to TRBJ1-1; TRBD1 matches 9 bases. The V and J ends lost 2 bases and 7 bases, in that order; junction bases with no gene match: 2. The CDR3 is 13 amino acids. Germline values: CDR1 SGHNT, CDR2 YENEEA. CDR3 nucleotides: TGTGCCAGCAGCTTAAGACAGGGGGATGAAGCTTTCTTT. Protein product: CASSLRQGDEAFF.

This clone was seen only a few times. This rearrangement joins TRBV7-8 to TRBJ2-1, with unresolved D. V lost 6 bases and J lost 13, with 16 bases in between. CDR1 SGHVS and CDR2 FQNEAQ come from the germline V gene. The CDR3 has 12 amino acids. The CDR3 loop reads CASSYSSNRQFF. CDR3 nucleotides: TGTGCCAGCAGTTATAGTTCGAACCGCCAGTTCTTC.

The chain carries TRBV11-2 and TRBJ2-5, with TRBD2 matching 12 bases. J was trimmed by 3 bases and V by 1 base; bases with no gene match: 0. CDR1 and CDR2 (germline): SGHAT, FQNNGV. The CDR3 is 15 amino acids. The CDR3 bases are TGTGCCAGCAGCTTAGGACTAGCGGGGGAAGAGACCCAGTACTTC. Translating it yields CASSLGLAGEETQYF.

The gene calls are TRBV2 and TRBJ1-6, with TRBD1 as a possible D gene (6 bases). The CDR3 is 15 residues long. V lost 2 bases and J 7 bases, leaving 12 bases between the germline ends. Germline values: CDR1 SNHLY, CDR2 FYNNEI. The CDR3 here is CASSETDSRNSPLHF. In nucleotides, the CDR3 is TGTGCCAGCAGTGAAACGGACAGCCGAAATTCACCCCTCCACTTT.

This clone was seen only once. V gene TRBV6-2 or TRBV6-3 combines with J gene TRBJ1-6, with 9 positions matching TRBD1. Germline CDR1 reads MNHEY; CDR2 reads SVGEGT. Trimming cost V 4 bases and J 9 bases; bases outside gene matches: 7. The CDR3 contains 15 residues. The CDR3 sequence: CASSSWTGEFSPLHF. CDR3 in DNA: TGTGCCAGCAGTTCCTGGACAGGGGAGTTTTCACCCCTCCACTTT.

This chain links TRBV27 with TRBJ2-3, with 10 bases identical to TRBD2. With 5 bases clipped from V and 4 bases from J, the junction kept 15 bases outside the gene matches. CDR1 and CDR2 (germline): MNHEY, SMNVEV (reference sequence). CDR3 length: 18 residues. CDR3 region: CASSPKPGLAERSDTQYF. The DNA of the CDR3 is TGTGCCAGCAGTCCGAAGCCAGGACTAGCGGAGAGATCAGATACGCAGTATTTT.

In nucleotides, the CDR3 is TGTGCCAGTAGGACAGGGCCAGGGGGAACCTTC. This gives the protein CASRTGPGGTF. The V and J genes are TRBV12-3 or TRBV12-4 and TRBJ1-2; 8 bases are a match to TRBD1. The CDR3 spans 11 residues. With 9 bases clipped from V and 14 bases from J, the junction kept 11 bases outside the gene matches.

This clone showed up just once. J is TRBJ1-2 and V is TRBV10-1; the match to TRBD1 covers 8 bases. Losses at the gene ends were 5 bases for V and 6 bases for J; bases not matched to a gene: 5. The CDR3 extends over 13 amino acids. CDR1 WNHNN and CDR2 SYGVQD come from the germline V gene (reference sequence). Here the CDR3 reads CASSPDRGHGYTF. CDR3 nucleotides: TGCGCCAGCAGTCCTGACAGGGGCCATGGCTACACCTTC.

Points on this clone: This specimen includes other DNA sequences encoding the same CDR3. The V call is TRBV12-3 or TRBV12-4, the J call TRBJ1-5; D is perhaps TRBD1 (6 bases). The CDR3 totals 13 residues. Trimming cost V 1 base and J 7 bases, with 8 bases left between them. The CDR3 nucleotides read TGTGCCAGCAGTTTAGACAGGGAACAGCCCCAGCATTTT. This codes for CASSLDREQPQHF.

The rearrangement joins TRBV19 to TRBJ2-6; the match to TRBD1 covers 8 bases. The CDR3 consists of 15 residues. Germline-derived CDR1 and CDR2 are LNHDA and SQIVND (reference sequence). With V trimmed by 7 bases and J by 2 bases, 4 bases remained unmatched. The CDR3 DNA reads as TGTGCCAGTAATCCACAGGGGGCTGGGGCCAACGTCCTGACTTTC. Translating gives CASNPQGAGANVLTF.

This clone was recorded only once. The rearrangement links TRBV6-6 to TRBJ1-4; D gene unclear. Trimming pared 6 bases from V and 8 bases from J, leaving 13 bases between. Germline CDR1 reads MNHNY; CDR2 reads SVGAGI (reference sequence). CDR3 length: 13 amino acids. For the CDR3, the DNA is TGTGCCAGCAGCACGGGTGCTGGGGAAAAACTGTTTTTT. It codes for CASSTGAGEKLFF.

This clone occurred a few times. The same CDR3 can be traced to other DNA sequences in this sample. The genes are TRBV12-3 or TRBV12-4 and TRBJ1-1, with D unresolved. This CDR3 contains 13 residues. Trimming stripped 3 bases from V and 3 bases from J, with 8 bases between. CDR3 sequence (DNA): TGTGCCAGCAGTTTCGGGGAGGACACTGAAGCTTTCTTT. Its translation: CASSFGEDTEAFF.

The chain couples TRBV6-5 to TRBJ2-1, with D possibly TRBD2 on 5 matching bases. Germline CDR1 is MNHEY and CDR2 is SVGAGI. The CDR3 has 13 residues. V was pared by 10 bases and J by 5 bases, with 15 bases between. The CDR3 protein is CATRGGLNNEQFF. The DNA for the CDR3 is TGTGCCACACGAGGAGGACTCAACAATGAGCAGTTCTTC.

This clone was detected a few times. The chain combines TRBV5-6 with TRBJ1-2; no clear D gene. Per germline, CDR1 SGHDT and CDR2 YYEEEE. The CDR3 length is 14 residues. V lost 4 bases, J lost 8 bases, and 18 bases lay in between. The CDR3: CASSPPGLTDGYTF. The CDR3 DNA reads TGTGCCAGCAGCCCGCCGGGATTGACGGACGGCTACACCTTC. Full variable domain (rest looked up from reference TRBV5-6 and TRBJ1-2): DAGVTQSPTHLIKTRGQQVTLRCSPKSGHDTVSWYQQALGQGPQFIFQYYEEEERQRGNFPDRFSGHQFPNYSSELNVNALLLGDSALYLCASSPPGLTDGYTFGSGTRLTVV.

This chain uses TRBV4-2 with TRBJ1-6, with unresolved D. Per germline, CDR1 LGHNA and CDR2 YNFKEQ. This CDR3 is 16 amino acids long. The ends were cut back, 2 bases at V and 7 bases at J, with 15 bases in the middle. The CDR3 DNA reads TGTGCCAGCAGCCAAAACACGCGGGGAGGGAATTCACCCCTCCACTTT. Its translation is CASSQNTRGGNSPLHF.

The gene calls are TRBV12-3 or TRBV12-4 and TRBJ1-6; D is unclear. The CDR3 extends over 13 amino acids. V was cut by 7 bases and J by 8 bases, with 12 bases left in between. The CDR3 DNA follows: TGTGCCAGCAATGTGAATCGGGATTCACCCCTCCACTTT. It translates to CASNVNRDSPLHF.